These 27 T cell receptor beta chains share one sample of origin, sequenced in a study of T cells in Graves' hyperthyroidism and ophthalmopathy. Amplified TCR beta CDR3 regions came from RNA transcripts. First-round RT-PCR with HTBI primers amplified the TCR CDR3 region. TCRdb reprocessed the multiplex PCR reads via MiXCR and lists one record per CDR3 protein. The table has around 720,000 distinct CDR3 sequences, just over 35% seen once. Material: blood. All receptors come from a woman between 40 and 50 years old with Graves' hyperthyroidism.

This clonotype came up many times. The chain is built from TRBV29-1 and TRBJ1-3; D not certain. The V gene lost 0 bases and the J gene lost 2 bases, with 8 bases spanning the gap. The germline V gene has CDR1 SQVTM and CDR2 ANQGSEA. The length of the CDR3 is 14 residues. The CDR3 coding sequence is TGCAGCGTTGAAGAAGTGGGAGCTGGAAACACCATATATTTT. The encoded protein is CSVEEVGAGNTIYF.

The chain employs TRBV19 and TRBJ1-5; D perhaps matches TRBD2 (5 bases). The J call may be in error: the DNA end matches TRBJ2-3 better. This CDR3 contains 12 residues. Germline-derived CDR1 and CDR2 are LNHDA and SQIVND (reference sequence). The DNA for the CDR3 is TGTGCCAGTAGCGGCGCGGGAGATACGCAGTATTTT. This sequence encodes CASSGAGDTQYF.

This clonotype was seen ten or more times. J is TRBJ1-5 and V is TRBV7-2, with D perhaps TRBD1 (6 bases). Germline CDR1 is SGHTA and CDR2 is FQGNSA. Trimming removed 0 bases from V and 6 bases from J, with 12 bases in between. The CDR3 covers 15 residues. For the CDR3, the DNA is TGTGCCAGCAGCTTAGCAGGGACAACGGGTCAGCCCCAGCATTTT. This codes for CASSLAGTTGQPQHF.

The table lists this clonotype with a few counts. The V gene is TRBV5-1, the J gene TRBJ2-5; 10 nucleotides line up with TRBD1. Trimming took 2 bases from V and 5 from J; bases not matched to a gene: 6. The CDR3 spans 15 residues. CDR1 SGHRS and CDR2 YFSETQ come from the germline V gene. CDR3 sequence: CASSFRTGGGETQYF. As DNA, the CDR3 is TGCGCCAGCAGCTTCCGGACAGGGGGTGGGGAGACCCAGTACTTC.

This clonotype was counted between two and nine times. The chain links TRBV6-5 to TRBJ2-2; D remains ambiguous. CDR3 size: 14 residues. CDR1 and CDR2 (germline): MNHEY, SVGAGI. Trimming cost V 3 bases and J 3 bases, with 8 bases left between them. As DNA, the CDR3 is TGTGCCAGCAGTTATACCCTACACACCGGGGAGCTGTTTTTT. It is translated as CASSYTLHTGELFF.

This clonotype appeared many times. This chain connects TRBV7-6 to TRBJ2-7; the D is unclear. Per germline, CDR1 SGHVS and CDR2 FNYEAQ. The CDR3 covers 12 residues. V was shortened by 5 bases and J by 5 bases, with 10 bases between the two germline ends. Written as DNA, the CDR3 is TGTGCCAGCAGCGAGTCCGGAGACGAGCAGTACTTC. Amino acid sequence: CASSESGDEQYF.

The genes are TRBV4-3 and TRBJ1-3; 8 bases are shared with TRBD1. Germline V gene data show CDR1 as LGHNA and CDR2 as YSLEER. V lost 1 base and J lost 4; bases outside the gene matches: 6. CDR3 length: 16 residues. The CDR3 protein is CASSQVDRGVGNTIYF. The CDR3 DNA is TGCGCCAGCAGCCAAGTCGACAGGGGCGTAGGAAACACCATATATTTT.

The genes are TRBV14 and TRBJ1-1; a possible D gene is TRBD1 (5 bases). V dropped 0 bases and J dropped 3 bases, with 14 bases sitting between them. Germline CDR1 reads SGHDN; CDR2 reads FVKESK. The CDR3 has 16 amino acids. The chain's CDR3 is CASSQDIVRVYTEAFF. Written as DNA, the CDR3 is TGTGCCAGCAGCCAAGATATCGTCAGGGTGTACACTGAAGCTTTCTTT.

Ten or more counts support this clonotype. The J gene is TRBJ1-1, the V gene TRBV12-3 or TRBV12-4; 9 nucleotides agree with TRBD1. The CDR3 length is 16 residues. The J segment lost 0 bases and the V segment lost 4 bases, leaving 6 bases of the junction unmatched. CDR3 residues: CASSSSGTGMNTEAFF. The DNA of the CDR3 is TGTGCCAGCAGTTCGTCCGGGACAGGGATGAACACTGAAGCTTTCTTT.

V gene TRBV19 combines with J gene TRBJ1-2; 8 bases agree with TRBD1. Germline values: CDR1 LNHDA, CDR2 SQIVND (reference sequence). The CDR3 length is 14 residues. V was pared by 6 bases and J by 8 bases, with 11 bases of the junction left unmatched. As DNA, the CDR3 is TGTGCCAGTAGCCGACGGACAGGGTTGGGAGGCTACACCTTC. This gives the protein CASSRRTGLGGYTF.

This clonotype was recorded at least ten times. The chain employs TRBV4-3 and TRBJ1-1; 9 bases are a match to TRBD1. The CDR3 runs 13 residues. The germline V gene has CDR1 LGHNA and CDR2 YSLEER. The trim removed 3 bases at V and 11 bases at J, leaving 7 bases unmatched. The CDR3: CASSQGDREGAFF. In nucleotides, the CDR3 is TGCGCCAGCAGCCAGGGGGACAGGGAAGGTGCTTTCTTT.

The table lists this clonotype with a few counts. The chain joins TRBV7-8 to TRBJ2-2; D is possibly TRBD1 (6 bases). The germline CDR1 and CDR2 sequences are SGHVS and FQNEAQ. V was cut by 4 bases and J by 7 bases, with 22 bases left in between. CDR3 size: 17 residues. CDR3 sequence (DNA): TGTGCCAGCAGCTCTAACACCTGGGGGCCCGGCCGCGGGGAGCTGTTTTTT. The encoded protein is CASSSNTWGPGRGELFF.

This clonotype was seen ten or more times. The chain links TRBV7-6 to TRBJ2-7, with 8 bases aligning to TRBD2. V was clipped by 5 bases and J by 3 bases; unmatched bases: 15. This CDR3 spans 17 amino acids. CDR1 and CDR2 from the germline V gene are SGHVS and FNYEAQ. This CDR3 reads CASSSGGRAGGHYEQYF. In nucleotides, the CDR3 is TGTGCCAGCAGCAGCGGCGGTAGGGCGGGGGGCCACTACGAGCAGTACTTC.

In this sample, this clonotype turned up a few times. The chain employs TRBV7-6 and TRBJ2-2; TRBD1 matches 7 bases. V gave up 2 bases and J gave up 6 bases; unmatched junction bases: 9. The CDR3 spans 16 residues. From germline, CDR1 is SGHVS and CDR2 FNYEAQ. The chain's CDR3 is CASSLSGQTFPGELFF. In DNA form, the CDR3 reads TGTGCCAGCAGCTTATCGGGACAGACTTTCCCCGGGGAGCTGTTTTTT.

This clonotype has just a few counts. The chain uses TRBV20-1 and TRBJ2-5; D may be TRBD2 (5 bases). This CDR3 region has 13 residues. Germline V CDR1 and CDR2: DFQATT, SNEGSKA (reference sequence). Deletions cut 3 bases from V and 3 bases from J, with 11 bases between. CDR3 region: CSARGSGKETQYF. CDR3 sequence (DNA): TGCAGTGCTAGGGGGTCGGGGAAAGAGACCCAGTACTTC.

This clonotype came up many times. The chain combines TRBV6-5 with TRBJ1-2, with 10 nucleotides matching TRBD1. The CDR3 extends over 14 amino acids. Losses at the gene ends were 5 bases for V and 6 bases for J; bases not matched to a gene: 6. Germline V gene lookup returns CDR1 MNHEY and CDR2 SVGAGI. The CDR3 DNA sequence: TGTGCCAGCAGTGCGACAGGGGGCCAGGATGGCTACACCTTC. Translated, it gives CASSATGGQDGYTF.

This clonotype came up many times. The chain links TRBV20-1 to TRBJ1-1; D possibly corresponds to TRBD1 (6 bases). Per the germline V gene, CDR1 is DFQATT and CDR2 is SNEGSKA (reference sequence). The CDR3 consists of 15 residues. The V gene lost 2 bases and the J gene lost 1 base, with 14 bases spanning the gap. The CDR3 is CSARPIGQQNTEAFF. The CDR3 DNA reads TGCAGTGCTAGACCAATTGGACAGCAGAACACTGAAGCTTTCTTT.

The V gene is TRBV12-3 or TRBV12-4, the J gene TRBJ1-5; tentative D call: TRBD1 (5 bases). The CDR3 sequence is 13 residues long. The germline V and J ends were trimmed by 6 bases and 6 bases, with 12 bases remaining between them. For the CDR3, the DNA is TGTGCCAGCAGACTCGATGGGGGTCAGCCCCAGCATTTT. Amino acids: CASRLDGGQPQHF.

This chain links TRBV5-1 with TRBJ1-2; D possibly corresponds to TRBD1 (5 bases). The CDR3 consists of 14 residues. V was cut by 4 bases and J by 0 bases, with 10 bases left in between. Germline CDR1 reads SGHRS; CDR2 reads YFSETQ. CDR3 region: CASSPTDTNYGYTF. CDR3 coding DNA: TGCGCCAGCAGCCCGACAGATACTAACTATGGCTACACCTTC.

This chain connects TRBV20-1 to TRBJ2-5; no firm D call. Trimming left V 3 bases short and J 1 base short, with 12 bases between. The germline V gene encodes CDR1 DFQATT and CDR2 SNEGSKA (reference sequence). The CDR3 is made up of 14 amino acids. The CDR3: CSASTISGQETQYF. The CDR3 bases are TGCAGTGCTAGTACCATCAGTGGCCAAGAGACCCAGTACTTC.

This clonotype was seen more than once but under ten times. The genes are TRBV27 and TRBJ2-7; D call uncertain. Germline V gives CDR1 MNHEY, CDR2 SMNVEV (reference sequence). The CDR3 length is 14 residues. V was pared by 2 bases and J by 5 bases, with 13 bases between. CDR3 sequence reads: CASSLTGSLHEQYF. The CDR3 DNA is TGTGCCAGCAGTTTAACGGGCAGCCTCCACGAGCAGTACTTC.

This clonotype was recorded many times. The genes are TRBV19 and TRBJ1-2; TRBD1 might be the D (5 bases). Germline CDR1 and CDR2: LNHDA and SQIVND (reference sequence). This CDR3 spans 14 amino acids. Trimming took 7 bases from V and 7 from J, leaving 19 bases between them. The CDR3 DNA sequence: TGTGCCAGTATCAACCGTCAGGGCTTTGTTGGCTACACCTTC. Its translation: CASINRQGFVGYTF.

This clonotype occurred a few times. The CDR3 region has the DNA TGTGCCAGCAGTTATCACATTTTATACGAGCAGTACTTC. Amino acid sequence: CASSYHILYEQYF. The chain uses TRBV6-2 or TRBV6-3 and TRBJ2-7, with D uncertain. The germline CDR1 and CDR2 sequences are MNHEY and SVGEGT. This CDR3 is built from 13 residues. With 3 bases removed from V and 4 bases from J, the gap between germline ends came to 10 bases.

Only a few counts were recorded for this clonotype. The chain has TRBV7-2 and TRBJ1-2, with TRBD1 identical over 7 bases. The CDR3 extends over 14 amino acids. Trimming cost V 8 bases and J 4 bases; bases outside gene matches: 10. Germline-derived CDR1 and CDR2 are SGHTA and FQGNSA. CDR3 DNA: TGTGCCAGCTCACCGGGACAGCTAGGCTATGGCTACACCTTC. Translation gives CASSPGQLGYGYTF.

This clonotype was counted ten times or more. The chain carries TRBV24-1 and TRBJ2-6; 8 bases line up with TRBD1. The V segment lost 3 bases and the J segment 4 bases; nucleotides outside the gene matches: 4. In germline, CDR1 is KGHDR, CDR2 SFDVKD. This CDR3 region has 16 residues. Written as DNA, the CDR3 is TGTGCCACCAGTGATCCAGGGGGCTCAGGGGCCAACGTCCTGACTTTC. This codes for CATSDPGGSGANVLTF.

This clonotype came up a few times. V is TRBV12-3 or TRBV12-4 and J is TRBJ2-7; 7 bases are a match to TRBD1. The CDR3 runs to 13 residues. Germline trimming cut 1 base from V and 10 bases from J; bases unmatched to any gene: 7. CDR3 in DNA: TGTGCCAGCAGTTTAGACAGGGGTGTACCTCAGTACTTC. Protein product: CASSLDRGVPQYF.

The genes are TRBV7-9 and TRBJ2-7, with 9 bases lining up with TRBD2. In germline, CDR1 is SEHNR, CDR2 FQNEAQ (reference sequence). V gave up 5 bases and J gave up 4 bases; unmatched junction bases: 18. This CDR3 contains 18 residues. This chain's CDR3 is CASSPTPGREGLFYEQYF. Written as DNA, the CDR3 is TGTGCCAGCAGCCCCACCCCCGGGCGGGAGGGCCTTTTTTACGAGCAGTACTTC.